The rows below give T cell receptor beta chains drawn from one sample of a study of blood T cell repertoires in COVID-19. Assay: immunoSEQ multiplex PCR; the TCRdb copy retains only in-frame clones and omits some. The table shows about 250,000 clones, with around 89% occurring only once. The sample taken for sequencing was peripheral blood. The receptors stem from a man aged 25 to 45 with acute or convalescent COVID-19. CDR3s include the opening cysteine and the closing phenylalanine or tryptophan. The D gene is left open where the match is weak.

j_gene: TRBJ2-7
d_gene: TRBD2
v_gene: TRBV24-1
CDR3aa: CATGTTKSGSYEQYF

j_gene: TRBJ2-3
d_gene: NA
v_gene: TRBV28
CDR3aa: CASSYRAADTQYF

j_gene: TRBJ2-3
d_gene: NA
v_gene: TRBV3-1/TRBV3-2
CDR3aa: CASSRSDLDTQYF

j_gene: TRBJ1-2
d_gene: NA
v_gene: TRBV6-1
CDR3aa: CASSEAVYGYTF

j_gene: TRBJ2-5
d_gene: TRBD2
v_gene: TRBV9
CDR3aa: CASSVSGRASETQYF

j_gene: TRBJ2-2
d_gene: NA
v_gene: TRBV7-3
CDR3aa: CASSLSRVGGELFF

j_gene: TRBJ1-1
d_gene: NA
v_gene: TRBV7-6
CDR3aa: CASSLVRNGEAFF

j_gene: TRBJ2-1
d_gene: TRBD1
v_gene: TRBV29-1
CDR3aa: CSGRDRDYNEQFF

j_gene: TRBJ1-1
d_gene: NA
v_gene: TRBV11-2
CDR3aa: CASSWQPNTEAFF

j_gene: TRBJ2-3
d_gene: NA
v_gene: TRBV11-2
CDR3aa: CASSLVISSTDTQYF

j_gene: TRBJ1-2
d_gene: TRBD1
v_gene: TRBV29-1
CDR3aa: CSVVRGTGGYTF

j_gene: TRBJ1-6
d_gene: TRBD1
v_gene: TRBV7-8
CDR3aa: CASSFGTVSYNSPLHF

j_gene: TRBJ2-6
d_gene: NA
v_gene: TRBV6-5
CDR3aa: CASRATSSGANVLTF

j_gene: TRBJ2-2
d_gene: TRBD2
v_gene: TRBV10-3
CDR3aa: CAISESPSGKRFNANTGELFF

j_gene: TRBJ2-3
d_gene: TRBD1
v_gene: TRBV9
CDR3aa: CASSVEGADYTQYF

j_gene: TRBJ1-1
d_gene: NA
v_gene: TRBV19
CDR3aa: CASLPGMGTEAFF

j_gene: TRBJ2-6
d_gene: TRBD1
v_gene: TRBV13
CDR3aa: CASSGRGQGPTNVLTF

j_gene: TRBJ2-7
d_gene: TRBD2
v_gene: TRBV6-5
CDR3aa: CASSKAGGREQYF

j_gene: TRBJ1-6
d_gene: NA
v_gene: TRBV5-8
CDR3aa: CASSLFRRVNSPLHF

j_gene: TRBJ1-2
d_gene: NA
v_gene: TRBV27
CDR3aa: CASSPTDNYGYTF

j_gene: TRBJ2-7
d_gene: TRBD2
v_gene: TRBV5-4
CDR3aa: CASSSGAYEQYF

j_gene: TRBJ2-7
d_gene: TRBD1
v_gene: TRBV6-5
CDR3aa: CASRRQGAWGEQYF

j_gene: TRBJ2-5
d_gene: NA
v_gene: TRBV7-3
CDR3aa: CASSPQGLRETQYF

j_gene: TRBJ1-2
d_gene: NA
v_gene: TRBV19
CDR3aa: CASSSQGAGYTF

j_gene: TRBJ2-2
d_gene: NA
v_gene: TRBV9
CDR3aa: CASSLISNTGELFF

j_gene: TRBJ2-1
d_gene: TRBD2
v_gene: TRBV4-1
CDR3aa: CASSQDLSGGAYNEQFF

j_gene: TRBJ1-1
d_gene: NA
v_gene: TRBV7-9
CDR3aa: CASSLEERGMNTEAFF